This T cell receptor beta chain was retrieved from a study of blood T cell repertoires in COVID-19. The overall study: There were acute and convalescent COVID-19 samples, and they came from the United States, Italy and Spain. T cells, B-cell-depleted T cells, or PBMCs supplied cDNA or gDNA.

Sequencing was performed with immunoSEQ multiplex PCR; in TCRdb, only in-frame clones are kept and a portion is missing. This table holds 95,000 to 150,000 clones, over 75% found once. Germline lookup yields CDR1 SGHTA and CDR2 FQGNSA. V dropped 5 bases and J dropped 6 bases, with 13 bases sitting between them. The CDR3 length is 13 residues. Sequenced sample: peripheral blood. The chain is built from TRBV7-2 and TRBJ1-2; a weak D match, TRBD1 (6 bases). The sequence was obtained from a man older than 75 with active or convalescent COVID-19. Here the CDR3 DNA reads TGTGCCAGCAGCCTAACAGGGACGAATGGCTACACCTTC. Translation gives CASSLTGTNGYTF.